This is a list of T cell receptor beta chains from one sample in a study of glioma-infiltrating T cells after dendritic cell vaccination. The data were produced by immunoSEQ multiplex PCR, yet TCRdb's version contains in-frame clones alone and is incomplete. The repertoire has 60,000 or so clones, 86% of them found once; the top ten carry around a tenth. The starting material was blood, obtained after dendritic cell vaccination. The receptors were gathered from a human donor with glioblastoma. Each CDR3 is given with its conserved first and last residue. The D gene is left open where the match is weak. Size tells how often a clone was seen (once, few, many) or the class of an expanded clone, and some rows leave it out.

j_gene: TRBJ1-2; len: 15; abundance: once; v_gene: TRBV19; d_gene: TRBD1; CDR3aa: CASSAGQTVNYGYTF; CDR3nt: TGTGCCAGTAGTGCGGGACAGACGGTAAACTATGGCTACACCTTC
j_gene: TRBJ2-1; len: 14; abundance: -; v_gene: TRBV7-2; d_gene: TRBD2; CDR3aa: CAYTRGSGANEQFF; CDR3nt: TGTGCCTATACCAGGGGTAGCGGGGCAAATGAGCAGTTCTTC
j_gene: TRBJ1-2; len: 14; abundance: -; v_gene: TRBV15; d_gene: -; CDR3aa: CATSSTQGIVGYTF; CDR3nt: TGTGCCACCAGCAGTACCCAGGGAATTGTAGGCTACACCTTC
j_gene: TRBJ2-4; len: 10; abundance: -; v_gene: TRBV4-1; d_gene: -; CDR3aa: CAGPMDIQCF; CDR3nt: TGCGCCGGCCCCATGGACATTCAGTGCTTC
j_gene: TRBJ1-1; len: 15; abundance: -; v_gene: TRBV11-2; d_gene: -; CDR3aa: CASSSLRAAGPEAFF; CDR3nt: TGTGCCAGCAGCTCCCTAAGGGCGGCGGGGCCTGAAGCTTTCTTT
j_gene: TRBJ1-1; len: 12; abundance: -; v_gene: TRBV10-3; d_gene: -; CDR3aa: CAISDRSFGAFF; CDR3nt: TGTGCCATCAGTGACAGGTCCTTCGGAGCTTTCTTT
j_gene: TRBJ1-2; len: 13; abundance: -; v_gene: TRBV11-2; d_gene: -; CDR3aa: CASSPRGSMGYTF; CDR3nt: TGTGCCAGCAGCCCCAGGGGATCTATGGGCTACACCTTC
j_gene: TRBJ2-7; len: 12; abundance: -; v_gene: TRBV27; d_gene: -; CDR3aa: CASSPDFYEQYF; CDR3nt: TGTGCCAGCAGTCCGGACTTCTACGAGCAGTACTTC
j_gene: TRBJ1-1; len: 11; abundance: once; v_gene: TRBV28; d_gene: -; CDR3aa: CASTLNSEAFF; CDR3nt: TGTGCCAGCACCCTTAACAGTGAAGCTTTCTTT
j_gene: TRBJ1-1; len: 13; abundance: -; v_gene: TRBV19; d_gene: -; CDR3aa: CASSTGVGTEAFF; CDR3nt: TGTGCCAGTAGTACAGGGGTTGGCACTGAAGCTTTCTTT
j_gene: TRBJ2-2; len: 15; abundance: once; v_gene: TRBV9; d_gene: -; CDR3aa: CASSPEDRNTGELFF; CDR3nt: TGTGCCAGCAGCCCTGAGGACAGAAACACCGGGGAGCTGTTTTTT
j_gene: TRBJ1-1; len: 13; abundance: -; v_gene: TRBV10-2; d_gene: TRBD1; CDR3aa: CASSGQGRTEAFF; CDR3nt: TGCGCCAGCAGTGGACAGGGGAGGACTGAAGCTTTCTTT
j_gene: TRBJ1-1; len: 14; abundance: -; v_gene: TRBV7-2; d_gene: TRBD1; CDR3aa: CASTKQGVNTEAFF; CDR3nt: TGTGCCAGCACCAAACAGGGGGTAAACACTGAAGCTTTCTTT
j_gene: TRBJ2-2; len: 14; abundance: -; v_gene: TRBV5-1; d_gene: -; CDR3aa: CASSQGGDTGELFF; CDR3nt: TGCGCCAGCAGTCAGGGGGGTGACACCGGGGAGCTGTTTTTT
j_gene: TRBJ1-2; len: 14; abundance: -; v_gene: TRBV11-3; d_gene: TRBD1; CDR3aa: CASSVQQGAQGYTF; CDR3nt: TGTGCCAGCAGCGTCCAACAGGGGGCGCAGGGCTACACCTTC
j_gene: TRBJ2-1; len: 15; abundance: -; v_gene: TRBV11-1; d_gene: -; CDR3aa: CASSVNRDPYNEQFF; CDR3nt: TGTGCCAGCAGCGTAAACAGGGATCCTTACAATGAGCAGTTCTTC
j_gene: TRBJ2-1; len: 12; abundance: -; v_gene: TRBV7-9; d_gene: TRBD1; CDR3aa: CASSLGQGEKFF; CDR3nt: TGTGCCAGCAGCTTAGGACAGGGTGAAAAGTTCTTC
j_gene: TRBJ2-2; len: 16; abundance: -; v_gene: TRBV19; d_gene: -; CDR3aa: CASSMLTGLGAGELFF; CDR3nt: TGTGCCAGTAGTATGTTAACAGGTTTGGGCGCCGGGGAGCTGTTTTTT
j_gene: TRBJ1-1; len: 15; abundance: once; v_gene: TRBV5-1; d_gene: -; CDR3aa: CASREGNGANTEAFF; CDR3nt: TGCGCCAGCAGAGAGGGAAACGGAGCGAACACTGAAGCTTTCTTT
j_gene: TRBJ1-1; len: 14; abundance: -; v_gene: TRBV5-8; d_gene: -; CDR3aa: CASSLGEKNTEAFF; CDR3nt: TGTGCCAGCAGCTTGGGTGAGAAGAACACTGAAGCTTTCTTT
j_gene: TRBJ2-1; len: 18; abundance: -; v_gene: TRBV19; d_gene: TRBD2; CDR3aa: CASSPTSGGAWSYNEQFF; CDR3nt: TGTGCCAGTAGTCCCACTAGCGGGGGGGCCTGGTCCTACAATGAGCAGTTCTTC
j_gene: TRBJ2-7; len: 15; abundance: once; v_gene: TRBV30; d_gene: TRBD2; CDR3aa: CAWSGTSGLSYEQYF; CDR3nt: TGTGCCTGGAGTGGTACTAGCGGCCTCTCCTACGAGCAGTACTTC
j_gene: TRBJ2-7; len: 14; abundance: -; v_gene: TRBV15; d_gene: -; CDR3aa: CATSPGQALYEQYF; CDR3nt: TGTGCCACCAGCCCTGGGCAGGCCCTCTACGAGCAGTACTTC
j_gene: TRBJ2-1; len: 17; abundance: few; v_gene: TRBV5-1; d_gene: TRBD2; CDR3aa: CASTLAGGLDQHNEQFF; CDR3nt: TGCGCCAGCACCCTCGCGGGTGGACTAGACCAGCACAATGAGCAGTTCTTC
j_gene: TRBJ1-2; len: 17; abundance: once; v_gene: TRBV23-1; d_gene: -; CDR3aa: CASSSAYNVPWDYGYTF; CDR3nt: TGCGCCAGCAGTAGCGCCTATAATGTACCATGGGACTATGGCTACACCTTC
j_gene: TRBJ2-1; len: 17; abundance: -; v_gene: TRBV4-2; d_gene: TRBD2; CDR3aa: CASSPRGAGTSEDEQFF; CDR3nt: TGTGCCAGCAGCCCAAGGGGGGCGGGGACTAGCGAAGATGAGCAGTTCTTC
j_gene: TRBJ1-1; len: 13; abundance: -; v_gene: TRBV7-9; d_gene: TRBD1; CDR3aa: CASSLGTGAAAFF; CDR3nt: TGTGCCAGCAGCTTAGGAACAGGGGCGGCAGCTTTCTTT
j_gene: TRBJ2-1; len: 14; abundance: -; v_gene: TRBV5-1; d_gene: TRBD1; CDR3aa: CASSRGQVGNEQFF; CDR3nt: TGCGCCAGCAGCCGCGGACAGGTAGGCAATGAGCAGTTCTTC
j_gene: TRBJ2-2; len: 15; abundance: -; v_gene: TRBV19; d_gene: TRBD1; CDR3aa: CASSSGTANTGELFF; CDR3nt: TGTGCCAGTAGTAGTGGGACAGCGAACACCGGGGAGCTGTTTTTT
j_gene: TRBJ2-7; len: 13; abundance: -; v_gene: TRBV9; d_gene: -; CDR3aa: CASSGDSFREQYF; CDR3nt: TGTGCCAGCAGCGGAGACAGTTTCAGGGAGCAGTACTTC
j_gene: TRBJ1-2; len: 15; abundance: -; v_gene: TRBV7-2; d_gene: TRBD1; CDR3aa: CASSSKGQGSYGYTF; CDR3nt: TGTGCCAGCAGCTCGAAAGGACAGGGGAGCTATGGCTACACCTTC
j_gene: TRBJ1-2; len: 15; abundance: -; v_gene: TRBV19; d_gene: -; CDR3aa: CASSIRRGGVYGYTF; CDR3nt: TGTGCCAGTAGTATAAGGAGAGGGGGTGTCTATGGCTACACCTTC